This T cell receptor (beta chain) was sequenced during a study of tissue T cells after allogeneic stem cell transplantation. Findings of the study overall: TCR repertoires tracked anatomic similarity, regardless of disease or transplant status.

This clone was counted between two and nine times. Antigen: not known. Other DNA sequences from this sample encode an identical CDR3 as well. The protocol was immunoSEQ multiplex PCR, while the TCRdb copy is restricted to in-frame clones and leaves out a portion. The sample consists of more than 9,500 clones, around three quarters of them appearing once. V gave up 4 bases and J gave up 6 bases; unmatched junction bases: 2. CDR3 length: 15 amino acids. The germline V gene has CDR1 SGHTA and CDR2 FQGNSA. The specimen was tissue from the right colon, collected at autopsy. The chain carries TRBV7-2 and TRBJ2-1; 14 bases align to TRBD2. The clonotype comes from a woman aged 18 to 50 with breast cancer. CDR3 loop: CASSSGLAGVNEQFF. The CDR3 DNA follows: TGTGCCAGCAGCTCGGGACTAGCGGGAGTCAATGAGCAGTTCTTC.